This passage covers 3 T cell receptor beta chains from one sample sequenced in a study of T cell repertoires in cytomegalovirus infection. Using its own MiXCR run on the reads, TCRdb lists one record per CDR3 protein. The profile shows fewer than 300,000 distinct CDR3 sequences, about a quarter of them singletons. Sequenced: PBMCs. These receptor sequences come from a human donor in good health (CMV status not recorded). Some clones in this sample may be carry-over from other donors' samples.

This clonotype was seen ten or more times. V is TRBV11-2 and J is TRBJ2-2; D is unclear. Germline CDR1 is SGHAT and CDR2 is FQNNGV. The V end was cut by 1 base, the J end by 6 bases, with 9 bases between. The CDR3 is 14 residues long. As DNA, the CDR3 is TGTGCCAGCAGCTTAGTCGTGTCGGCCGGGGAGCTGTTTTTT. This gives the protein CASSLVVSAGELFF.

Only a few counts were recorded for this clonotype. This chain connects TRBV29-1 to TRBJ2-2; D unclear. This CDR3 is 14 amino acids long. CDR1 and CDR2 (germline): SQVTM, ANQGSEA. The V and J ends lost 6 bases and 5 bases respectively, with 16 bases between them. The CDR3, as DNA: TGCAGCGTCGCACAAAAGGTCGGGACCGGGGAGCTGTTTTTT. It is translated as CSVAQKVGTGELFF.

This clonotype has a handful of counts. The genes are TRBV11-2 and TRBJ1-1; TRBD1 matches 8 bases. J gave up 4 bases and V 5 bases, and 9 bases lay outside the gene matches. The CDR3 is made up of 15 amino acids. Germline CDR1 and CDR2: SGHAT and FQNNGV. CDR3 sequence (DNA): TGTGCCAGCAGCCCCGGACAGGGCTCGAGCACTGAAGCTTTCTTT. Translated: CASSPGQGSSTEAFF. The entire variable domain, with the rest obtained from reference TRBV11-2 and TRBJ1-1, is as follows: EAGVAQSPRYKIIEKRQSVAFWCNPISGHATLYWYQQILGQGPKLLIQFQNNGVVDDSQLPKDRFSAERLKGVDSTLKIQPAKLEDSAVYLCASSPGQGSSTEAFFGQGTRLTVV.